This T cell receptor beta chain was retrieved from a study of blood T cell repertoires in COVID-19. Study at large: In each case, the material was cDNA or gDNA derived from T cells, B-cell-depleted T cells, or PBMCs.

In the study's own analysis: Amplification of reference gene primers provided the estimated nucleated cell counts. Measured with immunoSEQ multiplex PCR; TCRdb has only the in-frame clones, and not every one. That table furnishes V, J and clone size, whereas the DNA furnished D and trimming. The table includes a few hundred thousand clones, 88% detected once. Donors were grouped by their self-reported clinical history. Each recovered donor of Cohort 3 presented with two negative PCRs, clearance, or symptom resolution. Per germline, CDR1 SGHTA and CDR2 FQGNSA. Trimming cost V 5 bases and J 7 bases; bases outside gene matches: 4. The CDR3 loop spans 13 amino acids.

The gene calls are TRBV7-2 and TRBJ2-1, with TRBD2 identical over 8 bases. The sample was PBMCs or T cells enriched from blood (not recorded which). This clonotype was obtained from a woman between 45 and 60 years old who had recovered from COVID-19. CDR3 nucleotides: TGTGCCAGCAGCCTCCAGCGGGAGAATGAGCAGTTCTTC. It yields the protein CASSLQRENEQFF.